This T cell receptor (beta chain) derives from a study of blood T cell repertoires in COVID-19. Study context: The United States, Italy and Spain were the sources of the acute and convalescent COVID-19 samples.

TCRdb's copy holds only in-frame clones and misses some; the assay was immunoSEQ multiplex PCR. The data contain fewer than 350,000 clones, around nine tenths of them singletons. The CDR3 contains 17 residues. Germline values: CDR1 LNHDA, CDR2 SQIVND (reference sequence). V lost 3 bases, J lost 6 bases, and 6 bases stayed unmatched. Sequences were obtained from peripheral blood. The clonotype comes from a man between 40 and 49 years old with active or convalescent COVID-19. J is TRBJ2-3 and V is TRBV19; the match to TRBD2 covers 16 bases. For the CDR3, the DNA is TGTGCCAGTAGTATGGGACTAGCGGGGGGGCCGGCGGATACGCAGTATTTT. Its translation is CASSMGLAGGPADTQYF.